The 14 T cell receptor beta chains presented below share a single source sample, sequenced in a study of vaccination effects on CD4 cells after COVID-19. The antigens for these receptors are not known. The repertoire was sequenced with immunoSEQ multiplex PCR; TCRdb's copy has only in-frame clones and lacks some. Of 25,000 to 35,000 clones in the sample, roughly 74% are singletons; the top ten hold roughly 15%. ViraFEST assay sequencing came after antigen-specific CD4+ T cells were expanded with viral peptide pools. After roughly 10 days in culture, the CD4+ T cells were isolated. It was two doses of either the BNT162b2 or mRNA-1273 vaccine that participants received. The specimen comprised CD4+ T cells from PBMCs cultured with HCoV-OC43 spike peptides, sampled after COVID-19 vaccination. As to subset: HCoV-OC43 spike overlapping peptide pool stimulation. These TCRs come from a human donor who received a COVID-19 vaccine.

The CDR3 spells CASSLPRADEQYF. CDR3 bases: TGTGCCAGCAGCTTGCCCAGGGCTGACGAGCAGTACTTC. The gene calls are TRBV5-4 and TRBJ2-7, with D perhaps matching TRBD1 (5 bases). The germline V gene encodes CDR1 SGHNT and CDR2 YYREEE (reference sequence). The CDR3 sequence is 13 residues long. Trimming took off 1 base at V and 5 bases at J, with 10 bases between the two ends.

The chain is built from TRBV7-9 and TRBJ2-7; 9 nucleotides line up with TRBD2. Germline CDR1 SEHNR, CDR2 FQNEAQ (reference sequence). V lost 5 bases to trimming and J lost 0 bases; unmatched junction nucleotides: 5. The CDR3 sequence is 15 residues long. CDR3 nucleotide sequence: TGTGCCAGCAGCCCGCGGACTAGCGCCTCCTACGAGCAGTACTTC. It is translated as CASSPRTSASYEQYF.

The chain has TRBV7-2 and TRBJ2-1, with 7 bases fitting TRBD1. The germline gives CDR1 SGHTA, CDR2 FQGNSA. The CDR3 consists of 16 residues. With V trimmed by 1 base and J by 0 bases, 3 bases remained unmatched. As DNA, the CDR3 is TGTGCCAGCAGCTTAGGAGGGGGCATCTCCTACAATGAGCAGTTCTTC. Amino acids: CASSLGGGISYNEQFF. Full variable domain (missing parts from reference TRBV7-2 and TRBJ2-1): GAGVSQSPSNKVTEKGKDVELRCDPISGHTALYWYRQSLGQGLEFLIYFQGNSAPDKSGLPSDRFSAERTGGSVSTLTIQRTQQEDSAVYLCASSLGGGISYNEQFFGPGTRLTVL.

The chain combines TRBV29-1 with TRBJ1-6, with 10 positions matching TRBD1. Germline V gives CDR1 SQVTM, CDR2 ANQGSEA. CDR3 length: 13 residues. The V and J ends lost 6 bases and 11 bases, in that order; junction bases with no gene match: 7. The CDR3 reads CSVQTGGRAPLHF. In DNA, the CDR3 is TGCAGCGTCCAGACAGGGGGCAGAGCACCCCTCCACTTT.

V usage is TRBV3-1 (or the pseudogene TRBV3-2) and J usage is TRBJ2-7; no clear D gene. CDR1 and CDR2 (germline): LGHDT, YNNKEL (reference sequence). V gave up 1 base and J gave up 4 bases, with 11 bases separating them. The CDR3 is 14 amino acids. The CDR3 spells CASSQVPQEYEQYF. Written as DNA, the CDR3 is TGTGCCAGCAGCCAAGTGCCGCAGGAGTACGAGCAGTACTTC.

The chain employs TRBV15 and TRBJ1-4; 8 bases agree with TRBD1. J was trimmed by 8 bases and V by 2 bases; bases with no gene match: 4. The length of the CDR3 is 14 residues. From germline, CDR1 is LNHNV and CDR2 YYDKDF (reference sequence). The CDR3 coding sequence is TGTGCCACCAGCAGAACAGGGGGAGGCGAAAAACTGTTTTTT. Its translation: CATSRTGGGEKLFF.

J is TRBJ2-6 and V is TRBV5-1, with D possibly matching TRBD2 (5 bases). Germline CDR1 and CDR2: SGHRS and YFSETQ. The CDR3 length is 16 residues. The ends were cut back, 5 bases at V and 0 bases at J, with 12 bases in the middle. CDR3 in DNA: TGCGCCAGCAGGGGGAGCGTCAGCTCTGGGGCCAACGTCCTGACTTTC. Translated, it gives CASRGSVSSGANVLTF.

The V and J genes are TRBV5-6 and TRBJ2-2, with D perhaps matching TRBD1 (5 bases). This CDR3 is 15 amino acids long. Looked up from germline, CDR1 is SGHDT and CDR2 is YYEEEE. V dropped 4 bases and J dropped 5 bases, with 15 bases sitting between them. CDR3 DNA: TGTGCCAGCAGCCCCCCCGCAGGGTGGACCGGGGAGCTGTTTTTT. Its translation is CASSPPAGWTGELFF.

This clone appeared a single time. CDR3 sequence: CASSLIGGGEKLFF. The CDR3 nucleotides are TGTGCCAGCAGCTTAATCGGGGGCGGTGAAAAACTGTTTTTT. The chain couples TRBV7-2 to TRBJ1-4, with a tentative D call TRBD1 (6 bases). Deletions cut 2 bases from V and 7 bases from J, with 11 bases between. Germline CDR1 and CDR2: SGHTA and FQGNSA. The CDR3 covers 14 residues.

The V gene is TRBV11-2, the J gene TRBJ2-5; no definite D call. Trimming shortened V by 3 bases and J by 5 bases, and 10 bases separated the two germline ends. The CDR3 spans 13 residues. Germline loops: CDR1 SGHAT, CDR2 FQNNGV. The CDR3 region has the DNA TGTGCCAGCAGCTTCGGGCAGGCGGAGACCCAGTACTTC. Translated, it gives CASSFGQAETQYF.

V and J are TRBV30 and TRBJ1-2; 8 nucleotides match TRBD1. Per the germline V gene, CDR1 is GTSNPN and CDR2 is SVGIG (reference sequence). Trimming at V came to 6 bases and at J to 4 bases, leaving 7 bases not matched to a gene. The CDR3 runs 13 residues. The CDR3 spells CACLRQGSYGYTF. As DNA, the CDR3 is TGTGCCTGCCTAAGACAGGGGAGCTATGGCTACACCTTC.

The CDR3 region is CSVVPNTLFGEQYF. The CDR3 DNA follows: TGCAGCGTAGTACCCAATACCCTCTTTGGCGAGCAGTACTTC. The gene calls are TRBV29-1 and TRBJ2-7; no clear D. The V and J ends lost 6 bases and 6 bases respectively, with 21 bases between them. Germline CDR1 is SQVTM and CDR2 is ANQGSEA. There are 14 residues in the CDR3.

CDR3 bases: TGTGCCAGCAGTTACGAGAGGGGATTCGACACCGGGGAGCTGTTTTTT. Encoded protein: CASSYERGFDTGELFF. V and J are TRBV6-6 and TRBJ2-2; D may correspond to TRBD1 or TRBD2 (5 bases each). V lost 2 bases, J lost 3 bases, and 13 bases lay in between. Per the germline V gene, CDR1 is MNHNY and CDR2 is SVGAGI (reference sequence). The CDR3 runs to 16 residues.

This chain uses TRBV6-6 with TRBJ2-7, with D maybe TRBD2 (7 bases). This CDR3 is 14 amino acids long. Germline lookup yields CDR1 MNHNY and CDR2 SVGAGI (reference sequence). V lost 5 bases and J lost 7, with 18 bases in between. The CDR3 DNA is TGTGCCAGCAGTCCCCCGGGGGGCCCTAATGAGCAGTACTTC. Translated, it gives CASSPPGGPNEQYF.